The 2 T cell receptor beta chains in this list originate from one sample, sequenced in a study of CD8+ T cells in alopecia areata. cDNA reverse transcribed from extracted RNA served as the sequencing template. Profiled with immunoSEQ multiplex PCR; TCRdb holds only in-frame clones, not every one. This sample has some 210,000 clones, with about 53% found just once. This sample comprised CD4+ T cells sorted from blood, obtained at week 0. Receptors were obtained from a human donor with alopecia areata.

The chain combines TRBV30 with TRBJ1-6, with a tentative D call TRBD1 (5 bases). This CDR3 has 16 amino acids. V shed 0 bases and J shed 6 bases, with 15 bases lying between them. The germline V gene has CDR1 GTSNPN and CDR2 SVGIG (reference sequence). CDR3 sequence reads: CAWSVAGIRGNSPLHF. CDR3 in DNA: TGTGCCTGGAGTGTAGCCGGGATTAGGGGTAATTCACCCCTCCACTTT.

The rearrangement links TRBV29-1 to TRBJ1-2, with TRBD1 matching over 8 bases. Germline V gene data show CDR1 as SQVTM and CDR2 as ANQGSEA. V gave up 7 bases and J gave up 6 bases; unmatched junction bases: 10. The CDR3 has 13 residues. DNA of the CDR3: TGCAGCGCCGATCCTACAGGGGGAAATGGCTACACCTTC. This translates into CSADPTGGNGYTF.